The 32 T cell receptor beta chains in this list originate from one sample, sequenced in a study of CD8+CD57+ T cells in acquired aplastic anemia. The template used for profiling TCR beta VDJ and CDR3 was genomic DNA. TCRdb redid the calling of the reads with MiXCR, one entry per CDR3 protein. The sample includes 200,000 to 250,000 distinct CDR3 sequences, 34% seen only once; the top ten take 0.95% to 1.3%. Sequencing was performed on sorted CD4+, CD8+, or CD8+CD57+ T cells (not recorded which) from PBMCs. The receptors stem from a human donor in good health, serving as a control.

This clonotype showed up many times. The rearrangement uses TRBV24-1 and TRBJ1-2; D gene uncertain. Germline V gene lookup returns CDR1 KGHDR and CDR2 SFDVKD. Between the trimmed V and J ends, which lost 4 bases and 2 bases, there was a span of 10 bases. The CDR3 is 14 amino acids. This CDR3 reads CATSEPDGNYGYTF. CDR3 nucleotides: TGTGCCACCAGTGAACCCGACGGGAACTATGGCTACACCTTC.

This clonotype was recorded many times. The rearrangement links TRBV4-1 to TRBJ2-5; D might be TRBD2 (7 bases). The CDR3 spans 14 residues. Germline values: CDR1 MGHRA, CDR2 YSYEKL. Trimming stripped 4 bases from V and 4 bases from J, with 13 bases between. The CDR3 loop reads CASSLGGGGETQYF. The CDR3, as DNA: TGCGCCAGCAGCCTCGGGGGAGGGGGAGAGACCCAGTACTTC.

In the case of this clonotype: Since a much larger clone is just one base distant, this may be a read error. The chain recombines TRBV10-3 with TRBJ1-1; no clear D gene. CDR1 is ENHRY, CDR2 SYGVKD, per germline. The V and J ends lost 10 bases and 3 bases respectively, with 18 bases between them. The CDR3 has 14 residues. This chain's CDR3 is CASTPLSMDTEAFF. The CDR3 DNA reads TGTGCCAGCACTCCCCTTTCCATGGACACTGAAGCTTTCTTT.

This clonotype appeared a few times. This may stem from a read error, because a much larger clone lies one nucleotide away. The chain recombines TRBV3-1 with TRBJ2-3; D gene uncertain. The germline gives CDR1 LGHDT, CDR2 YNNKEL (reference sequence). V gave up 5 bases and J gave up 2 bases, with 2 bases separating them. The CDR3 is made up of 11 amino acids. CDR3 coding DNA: TGTGCCAGCAGCGTCACAGATACGCAGTATTTT. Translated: CASSVTDTQYF.

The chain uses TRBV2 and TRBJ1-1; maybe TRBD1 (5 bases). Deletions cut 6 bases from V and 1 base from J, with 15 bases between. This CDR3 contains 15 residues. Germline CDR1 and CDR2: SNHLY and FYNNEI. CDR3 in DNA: TGTGCCAGCAGCCAAGGGGTGGCGGGGAACACTGAAGCTTTCTTT. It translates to CASSQGVAGNTEAFF.

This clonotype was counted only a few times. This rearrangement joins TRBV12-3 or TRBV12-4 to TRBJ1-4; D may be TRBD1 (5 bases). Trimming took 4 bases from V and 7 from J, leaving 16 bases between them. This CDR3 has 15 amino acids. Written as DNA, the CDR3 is TGTGCCAGCAGTTCGGGACGGAACGGGGGTGAAAAACTGTTTTTT. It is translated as CASSSGRNGGEKLFF.

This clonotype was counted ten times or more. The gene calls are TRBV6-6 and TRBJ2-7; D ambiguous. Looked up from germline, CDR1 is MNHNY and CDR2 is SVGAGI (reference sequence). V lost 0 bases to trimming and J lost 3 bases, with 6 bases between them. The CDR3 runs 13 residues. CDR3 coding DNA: TGTGCCAGCAGTTACTCGATTCGCTACGAGCAGTACTTC. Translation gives CASSYSIRYEQYF.

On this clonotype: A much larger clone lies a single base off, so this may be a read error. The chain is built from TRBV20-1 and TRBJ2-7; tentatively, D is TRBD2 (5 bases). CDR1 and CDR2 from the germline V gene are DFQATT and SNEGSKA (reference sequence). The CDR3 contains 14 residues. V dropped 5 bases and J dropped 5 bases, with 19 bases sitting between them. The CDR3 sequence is CSAPRAPSGNEQYF. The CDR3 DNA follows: TGCAGTGCTCCTCGGGCGCCCTCGGGGAACGAGCAGTACTTC.

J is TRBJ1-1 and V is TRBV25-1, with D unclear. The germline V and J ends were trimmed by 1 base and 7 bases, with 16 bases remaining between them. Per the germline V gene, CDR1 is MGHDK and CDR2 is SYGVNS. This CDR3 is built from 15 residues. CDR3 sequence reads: CASSEWVGDGIEAFF. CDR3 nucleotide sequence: TGTGCCAGCAGTGAATGGGTGGGAGATGGCATTGAAGCTTTCTTT.

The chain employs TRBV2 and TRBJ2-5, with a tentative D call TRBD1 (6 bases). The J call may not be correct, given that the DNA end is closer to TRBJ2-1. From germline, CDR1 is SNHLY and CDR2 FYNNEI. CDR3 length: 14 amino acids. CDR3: CASQEGGGVNEQFF. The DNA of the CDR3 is TGTGCCAGCCAGGAAGGGGGTGGGGTAAATGAGCAGTTCTTC.

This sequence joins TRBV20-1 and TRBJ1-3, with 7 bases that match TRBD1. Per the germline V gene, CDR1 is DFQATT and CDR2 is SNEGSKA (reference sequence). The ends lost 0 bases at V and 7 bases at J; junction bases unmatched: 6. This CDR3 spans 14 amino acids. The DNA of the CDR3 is TGCAGTGCTAGAGATGGGGACAGCGAGAACACCATATATTTT. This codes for CSARDGDSENTIYF.

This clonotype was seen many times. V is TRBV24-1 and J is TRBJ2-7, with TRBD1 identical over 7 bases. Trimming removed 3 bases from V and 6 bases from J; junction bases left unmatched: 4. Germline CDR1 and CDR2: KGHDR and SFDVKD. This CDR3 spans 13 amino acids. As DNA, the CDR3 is TGTGCCACCAGTGATCCCACAGGGGTCGAGCAGTACTTC. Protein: CATSDPTGVEQYF.

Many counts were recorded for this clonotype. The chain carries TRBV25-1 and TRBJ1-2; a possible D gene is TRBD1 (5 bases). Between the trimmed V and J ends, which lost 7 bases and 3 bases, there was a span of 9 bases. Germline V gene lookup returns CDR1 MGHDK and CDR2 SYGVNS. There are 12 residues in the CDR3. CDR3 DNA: TGTGCCAGCACCCAAGGGGACTATGGCTACACCTTC. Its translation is CASTQGDYGYTF.

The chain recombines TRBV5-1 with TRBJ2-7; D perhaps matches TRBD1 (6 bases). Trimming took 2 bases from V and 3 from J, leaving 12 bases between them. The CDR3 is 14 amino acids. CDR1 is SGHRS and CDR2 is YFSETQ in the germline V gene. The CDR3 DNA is TGCGCCAGCAGCTTACTGACAGGCTGCTACGAGCAGTACTTC. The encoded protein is CASSLLTGCYEQYF.

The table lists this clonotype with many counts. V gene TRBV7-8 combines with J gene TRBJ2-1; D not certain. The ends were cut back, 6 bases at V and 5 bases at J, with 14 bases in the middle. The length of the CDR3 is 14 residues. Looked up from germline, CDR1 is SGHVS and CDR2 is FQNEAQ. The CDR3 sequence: CASSLFRTDNEQFF. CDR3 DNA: TGTGCCAGCAGTCTCTTCAGAACGGACAATGAGCAGTTCTTC.

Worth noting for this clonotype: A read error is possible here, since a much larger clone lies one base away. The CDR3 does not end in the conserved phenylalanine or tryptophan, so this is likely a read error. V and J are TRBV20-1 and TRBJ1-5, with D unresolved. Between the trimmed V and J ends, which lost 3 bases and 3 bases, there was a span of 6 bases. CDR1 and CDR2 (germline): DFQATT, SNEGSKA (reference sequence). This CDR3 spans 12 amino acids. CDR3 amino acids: CSASVPNQPQHL. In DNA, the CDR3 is TGCAGTGCTAGTGTCCCCAATCAGCCCCAGCATCTT.

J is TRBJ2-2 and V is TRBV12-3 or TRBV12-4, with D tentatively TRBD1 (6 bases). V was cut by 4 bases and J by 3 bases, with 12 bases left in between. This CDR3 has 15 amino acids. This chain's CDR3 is CASSYTGLYTGELFF. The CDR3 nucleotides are TGTGCCAGCAGTTACACAGGGTTATACACCGGGGAGCTGTTTTTT.

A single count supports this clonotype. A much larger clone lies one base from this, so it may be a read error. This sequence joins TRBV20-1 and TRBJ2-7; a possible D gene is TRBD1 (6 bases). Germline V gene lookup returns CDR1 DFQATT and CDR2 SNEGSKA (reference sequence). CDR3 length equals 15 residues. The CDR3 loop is CSARNPLQGAYEQCF. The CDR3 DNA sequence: TGCAGTGCTAGAAACCCTTTACAGGGTGCGTACGAGCAGTGCTTC.

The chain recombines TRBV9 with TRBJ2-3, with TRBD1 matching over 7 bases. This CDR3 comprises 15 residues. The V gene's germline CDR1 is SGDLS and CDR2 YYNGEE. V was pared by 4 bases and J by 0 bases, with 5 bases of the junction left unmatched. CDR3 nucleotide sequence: TGTGCCAGCAGCACGACAGGGTCTAGCACAGATACGCAGTATTTT. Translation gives CASSTTGSSTDTQYF. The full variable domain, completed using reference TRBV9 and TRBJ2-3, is DSGVTQTPKHLITATGQRVTLRCSPRSGDLSVYWYQQSLDQGLQFLIQYYNGEERAKGNILERFSAQQFPDLHSELNLSSLELGDSALYFCASSTTGSSTDTQYFGPGTRLTVL.

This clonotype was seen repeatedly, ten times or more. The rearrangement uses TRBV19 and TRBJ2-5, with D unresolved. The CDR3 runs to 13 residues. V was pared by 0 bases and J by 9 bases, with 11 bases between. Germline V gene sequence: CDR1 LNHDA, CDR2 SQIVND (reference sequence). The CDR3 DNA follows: TGTGCCAGTAGTATAGAGGCCCGCCGGGCCCAGTACTTC. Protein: CASSIEARRAQYF.

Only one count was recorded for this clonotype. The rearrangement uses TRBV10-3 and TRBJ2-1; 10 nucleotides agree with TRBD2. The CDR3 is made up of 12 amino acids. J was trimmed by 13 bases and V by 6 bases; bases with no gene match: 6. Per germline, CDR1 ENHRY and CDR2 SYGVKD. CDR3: CAISLAGVPQFF. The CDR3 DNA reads TGTGCCATCAGCCTAGCGGGAGTCCCCCAGTTCTTC.

The CDR3 coding sequence is TGTGCCAGCAGCCAGCGACTAGCGGGAGATTCCGATACGCAGTATTTT. Its protein product is CASSQRLAGDSDTQYF. The V call is TRBV3-1, the J call TRBJ2-3; 12 bases map to TRBD2. The CDR3 is made up of 16 amino acids. CDR1 is LGHDT and CDR2 is YNNKEL in the germline V gene (reference sequence). The V segment lost 3 bases and the J segment 6 bases; nucleotides outside the gene matches: 7.

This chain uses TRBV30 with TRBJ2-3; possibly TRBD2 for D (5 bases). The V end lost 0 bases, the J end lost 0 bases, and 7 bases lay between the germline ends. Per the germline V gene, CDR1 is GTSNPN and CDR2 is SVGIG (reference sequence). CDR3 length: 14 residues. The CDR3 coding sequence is TGTGCCTGGAGTGTACCGGGAAGCACAGATACGCAGTATTTT. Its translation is CAWSVPGSTDTQYF.

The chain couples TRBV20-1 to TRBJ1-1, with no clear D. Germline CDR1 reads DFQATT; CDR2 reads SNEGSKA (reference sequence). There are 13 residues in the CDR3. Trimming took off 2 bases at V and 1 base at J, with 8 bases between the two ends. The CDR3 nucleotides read TGCAGTGCTAGATCGGAGGGGAACACTGAAGCTTTCTTT. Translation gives CSARSEGNTEAFF.

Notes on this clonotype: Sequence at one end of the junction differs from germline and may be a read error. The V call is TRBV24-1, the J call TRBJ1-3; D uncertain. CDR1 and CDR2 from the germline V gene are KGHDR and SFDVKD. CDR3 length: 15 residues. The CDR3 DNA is TGTGCCACCCCTTGCCTTGTCCACTCTGGGAACACCATATATTTT. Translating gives CATPCLVHSGNTIYF.

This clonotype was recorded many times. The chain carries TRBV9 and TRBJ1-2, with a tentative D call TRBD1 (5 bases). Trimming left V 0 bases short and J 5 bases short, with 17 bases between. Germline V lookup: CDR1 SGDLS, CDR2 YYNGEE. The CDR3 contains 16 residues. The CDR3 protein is CASSVESRPGGYGYTF. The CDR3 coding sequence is TGTGCCAGCAGCGTAGAGTCCCGCCCGGGGGGGTATGGCTACACCTTC.

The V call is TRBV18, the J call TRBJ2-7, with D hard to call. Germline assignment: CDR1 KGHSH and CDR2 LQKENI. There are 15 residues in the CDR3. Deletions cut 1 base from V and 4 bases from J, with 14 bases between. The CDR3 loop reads CASSPRPKTEYEQYF. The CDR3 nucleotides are TGTGCCAGCTCACCACGGCCCAAGACCGAGTACGAGCAGTACTTC.

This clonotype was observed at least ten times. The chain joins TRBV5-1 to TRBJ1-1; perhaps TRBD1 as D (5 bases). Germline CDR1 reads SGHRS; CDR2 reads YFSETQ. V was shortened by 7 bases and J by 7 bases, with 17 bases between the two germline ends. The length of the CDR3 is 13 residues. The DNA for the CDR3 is TGCGCCAGCGGCCTACAGGTTGGCGGTGAAGCTTTCTTT. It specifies CASGLQVGGEAFF.

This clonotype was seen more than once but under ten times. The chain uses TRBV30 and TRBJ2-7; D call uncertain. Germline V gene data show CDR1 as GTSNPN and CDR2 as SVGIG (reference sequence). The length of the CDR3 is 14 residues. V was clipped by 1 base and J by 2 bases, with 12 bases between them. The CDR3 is CAWSGGRYPYEQYF. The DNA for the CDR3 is TGTGCCTGGAGTGGCGGACGGTACCCCTACGAGCAGTACTTC.

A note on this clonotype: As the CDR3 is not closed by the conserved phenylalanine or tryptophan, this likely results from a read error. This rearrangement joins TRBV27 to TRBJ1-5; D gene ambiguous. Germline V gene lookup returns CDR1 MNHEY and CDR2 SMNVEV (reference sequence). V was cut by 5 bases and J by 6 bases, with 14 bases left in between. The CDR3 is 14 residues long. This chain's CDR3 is CASSKGSLFQPQHL. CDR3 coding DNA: TGTGCCAGCAGTAAGGGCTCTCTCTTTCAGCCCCAGCATCTT.

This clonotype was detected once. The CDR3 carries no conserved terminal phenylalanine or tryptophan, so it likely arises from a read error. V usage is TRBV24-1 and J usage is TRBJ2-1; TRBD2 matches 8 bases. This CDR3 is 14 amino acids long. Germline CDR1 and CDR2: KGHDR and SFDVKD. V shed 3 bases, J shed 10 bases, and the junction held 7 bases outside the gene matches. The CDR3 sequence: CATSDPGGQEEQFL. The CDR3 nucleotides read TGTGCCACCAGTGATCCGGGAGGGCAAGAGGAGCAGTTCCTC.

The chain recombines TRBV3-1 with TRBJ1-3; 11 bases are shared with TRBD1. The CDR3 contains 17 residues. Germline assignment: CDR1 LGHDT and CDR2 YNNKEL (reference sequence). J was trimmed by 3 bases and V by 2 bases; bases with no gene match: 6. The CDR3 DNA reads TGTGCCAGCAGCCAACTCGGGACAGGGGGAAGTGGAAACACCATATATTTT. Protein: CASSQLGTGGSGNTIYF.